This T cell receptor beta chain was captured by sequencing in a study of technical replicates of blood from several donors. Sequenced by immunoSEQ multiplex PCR; TCRdb stores in-frame clones only, minus some. The sample contains 60,000 to 75,000 clones, less than 98% of which appear only once. CDR3 length equals 15 residues. V shed 7 bases, J shed 2 bases, and the junction held 9 bases outside the gene matches. From germline, CDR1 is SGHVS and CDR2 FNYEAQ. The source of this sequence is a human donor in good health. The gene calls are TRBV7-6 and TRBJ2-7; TRBD2 aligns across 9 bases. Sequencing was done on a sample of T cells isolated from PBMCs. In DNA form, the CDR3 reads TGTGCCAGCACTCCTCTAGCTAGCGGGGCCTACGAGCAGTACTTC. Protein product: CASTPLASGAYEQYF.